The T cell receptor (beta chain) described here comes from a study of T cells in Graves' hyperthyroidism and ophthalmopathy. Amplification of TCR beta CDR3 regions was performed using RNA transcripts as template. A set of HTBI primers served as the primers for a first-round RT-PCR of the TCR CDR3. MiXCR was run by TCRdb on the multiplex PCR reads, yielding one entry per CDR3 protein. In the table there are hundreds of thousands of distinct CDR3 sequences, roughly 50% of which are singletons. The germline CDR1 and CDR2 sequences are SQVTM and ANQGSEA. Trimming shortened V by 7 bases and J by 5 bases, and 11 bases separated the two germline ends. The CDR3 is made up of 12 amino acids. There are many counts of this clonotype. Its antigen is as yet unknown. Study outcomes and limitations: Researchers found most expanded thyroid clonotypes above 0.001 in blood as well. Ophthalmopathy, as predicted by the model, came a median about seven months after the prediction. Patients with ophthalmopathy were separated from those with stable hyperthyroidism by a 13 V-J model.

This chain joins TRBV29-1 and TRBJ1-4; TRBD1 is a possible D gene (6 bases). The sample was peripheral blood or thyroid tissue (not recorded which). The TCR comes from a woman younger than 35 with Graves' hyperthyroidism. Here the CDR3 DNA reads TGCAGCGCCCGGACAGTAAATGAAAAACTGTTTTTT. Translated, it gives CSARTVNEKLFF.